These 13 T cell receptor beta chains were sequenced from one sample in a study of tumor-infiltrating lymphocytes in primary liver carcinoma. Constant-region priming of about 520 ng total RNA yielded TCR beta cDNA. Three nested multiplex PCR rounds of slightly modified ARM-PCR generated TCR beta libraries. TRBV1-TRBV30 forward and Cbeta reverse primers drove the first two approximately 10-cycle rounds. MiXCR, run by TCRdb on the multiplex PCR reads, gives a single entry per CDR3 protein. The table lists about 120,000 distinct CDR3 sequences, 55% to 70% of them singletons. Co-extracting RNA and DNA was done with 20-30 mg of unsorted bulk tissue as input. The sequencing sample was made of tumor-adjacent normal liver tissue. The receptors stem from a woman aged 60-70 years with primary liver carcinoma and hepatitis B virus infection.

Concerning this clonotype: One end of the junction varies from germline; a read error may be responsible. The chain links TRBV11-2 to TRBJ2-1; weak D call: TRBD1 (6 bases). Germline CDR1 SGHAT, CDR2 FQNNGV. The CDR3 is made up of 15 amino acids. The CDR3 DNA follows: TGTGCTAGCAGCATAGTAGGGGGTGAGAACAATGAGCAGTTCTTC. This codes for CASSIVGGENNEQFF.

A word on this clonotype: Since a much larger clone is just one base distant, this may be a read error. V and J are TRBV7-9 and TRBJ2-6; TRBD1 aligns across 8 bases. Per germline, CDR1 SEHNR and CDR2 FQNEAQ (reference sequence). Unmatched junction bases numbered 10, after V lost 5 bases and J lost 1 base. This CDR3 comprises 18 residues. The CDR3 loop is CASSPWTGCISGANVLTF. Written as DNA, the CDR3 is TGTGCCAGCAGCCCCTGGACAGGGTGTATATCTGGGGCCAACGTCCTGACTTTC.

The table lists this clonotype with a few counts. The V call is TRBV5-1, the J call TRBJ2-3; TRBD2 matches 11 bases. This CDR3 comprises 16 residues. Looked up from germline, CDR1 is SGHRS and CDR2 is YFSETQ. V was pared by 6 bases and J by 6 bases, with 12 bases of the junction left unmatched. In DNA form, the CDR3 reads TGCGCCAGCATCCCGGGACTAGCGGCCCCCGCGGATACGCAGTATTTT. It is translated as CASIPGLAAPADTQYF.

This clonotype was seen just once. The rearrangement joins TRBV11-2 to TRBJ2-2, with TRBD2 matching over 13 bases. The CDR3 runs 19 residues. In germline, CDR1 is SGHAT, CDR2 FQNNGV. The CDR3 nucleotides are TGTACCGGCAGCCCCGACCTAGGGACTAGCGGGATGGGGACCGGGGAGCTGTTTTTT. Protein sequence: CTGSPDLGTSGMGTGELFF.

On this clonotype: An end of the junction does not agree with germline; a read error may underlie this. The chain uses TRBV6-2 or TRBV6-3 and TRBJ2-1; 8 bases map to TRBD1. In germline, CDR1 is MNHEY, CDR2 SVGEGT. The CDR3 extends over 19 amino acids. CDR3: CTSSYGTGGDRAIYNGQFF. CDR3 nucleotides: TGTACCAGCAGTTATGGAACAGGGGGAGACAGGGCAATCTACAATGGGCAGTTCTTC.

This clonotype was counted a few times. A much larger clone lies one base from this, so it may be a read error. No conserved phenylalanine or tryptophan is present at the end of the CDR3, so a read error is the likely explanation. The chain joins TRBV7-8 to TRBJ1-5; D not resolved. CDR1 SGHVS and CDR2 FQNEAQ come from the germline V gene. There are 13 residues in the CDR3. Trimming removed 3 bases from V and 4 bases from J, with 7 bases in between. The CDR3 DNA reads as TGTGCCAGCAGCTTCGCGTGGAATCAGCCCCAGCATCTT. The encoded protein is CASSFAWNQPQHL.

For this clonotype: Just one base apart from a much larger clone, this may be a read error. The V gene is TRBV28, the J gene TRBJ2-5; 7 nucleotides agree with TRBD2. Germline V gene lookup returns CDR1 MDHEN and CDR2 SYDVKM. This CDR3 is built from 16 residues. The chain's CDR3 is CANSSPSGGYQETQYF. For the CDR3, the DNA is TGTGCCAACAGTTCCCCTAGCGGAGGGTACCAAGAGACCCAGTACTTC.

Comment on this clonotype: This sequence may be a read error, since a much larger clone differs from it by one base. The genes are TRBV6-5 and TRBJ2-2; 7 nucleotides align to TRBD2. The junction had 9 bases not matched to a gene; V was cut back by 9 bases and J by 5 bases. The V gene's germline CDR1 is MNHEY and CDR2 SVGAGI. The CDR3 is 14 amino acids. CDR3 sequence: CARGKAGRTGELFF. CDR3 in DNA: TGTGCCAGGGGAAAAGCGGGAAGGACCGGGGAGCTGTTTTTT.

Comments on this clonotype: This likely comes from a read error, as the CDR3 has no conserved phenylalanine or tryptophan at its end. This sequence joins TRBV4-1 and TRBJ2-7; possibly TRBD2 for D (5 bases). From germline, CDR1 is MGHRA and CDR2 YSYEKL. The ends were cut back, 6 bases at V and 3 bases at J, with 12 bases in the middle. The CDR3 totals 13 residues. The CDR3: CASRGSGRYEQYL. The CDR3 DNA sequence: TGCGCCAGCAGGGGGAGCGGCCGCTACGAGCAGTACTTA.

Worth noting for this clonotype: This CDR3 fails to terminate in the conserved phenylalanine or tryptophan, so it likely reflects a read error. This rearrangement joins TRBV4-1 to TRBJ2-7; TRBD1 matches 8 bases. V lost 0 bases to trimming and J lost 4 bases; unmatched junction nucleotides: 5. Germline loops: CDR1 MGHRA, CDR2 YSYEKL. The CDR3 contains 15 residues. The CDR3: CASSQDRGHTYEQYL. The DNA for the CDR3 is TGCGCCAGCAGCCAAGACAGGGGGCATACGTACGAGCAGTACCTC.

This clonotype was seen just once. Sequence at one end of the junction differs from germline and may be a read error. The rearrangement joins TRBV5-8 to TRBJ2-6; unclear D gene. Germline lookup yields CDR1 SGHTS and CDR2 YDEGEE. The CDR3 is 18 amino acids. CDR3 bases: TGTGCCAGCAGCTTGTTTCTGGACCGCCACTCTGGCGCCAACGTCCTGACTTTC. Translation gives CASSLFLDRHSGANVLTF.

This clonotype is a singleton in its sample. The V call is TRBV29-1, the J call TRBJ1-2; D call uncertain. CDR3 size: 12 residues. Germline CDR1 reads SQVTM; CDR2 reads ANQGSEA. Trimming took 3 bases from V and 7 from J, leaving 12 bases between them. The CDR3: CSVDLFSCGYTF. The CDR3 DNA sequence: TGCAGCGTTGATTTGTTCAGCTGTGGCTACACCTTC.

On this clonotype itself: The junction shows a germline mismatch at one end, possibly a read error. The chain combines TRBV6-5 with TRBJ2-5; unclear D gene. The CDR3 covers 12 residues. The V gene's germline CDR1 is MNHEY and CDR2 SVGAGI. In DNA, the CDR3 is TGTACCAGCAACCACCTTGGAGAGACCCAGTACTTC. Translating gives CTSNHLGETQYF.